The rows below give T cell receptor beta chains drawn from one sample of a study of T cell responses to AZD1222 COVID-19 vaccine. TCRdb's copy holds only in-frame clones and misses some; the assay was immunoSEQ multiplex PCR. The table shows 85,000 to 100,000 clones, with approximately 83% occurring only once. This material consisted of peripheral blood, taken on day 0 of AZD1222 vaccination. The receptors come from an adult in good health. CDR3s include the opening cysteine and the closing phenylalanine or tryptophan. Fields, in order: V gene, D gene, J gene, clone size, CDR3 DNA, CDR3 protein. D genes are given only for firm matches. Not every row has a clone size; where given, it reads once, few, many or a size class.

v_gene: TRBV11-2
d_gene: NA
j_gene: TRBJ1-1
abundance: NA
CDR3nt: TGTGCCAGCAGCTTCGGGAGAAAGGGAGCTTTCTTT
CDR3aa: CASSFGRKGAFF

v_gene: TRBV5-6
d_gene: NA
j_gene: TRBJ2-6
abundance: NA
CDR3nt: TGTGCCAGCAGCTTGTGGTTAAGGAGTTCTGGGGCCAACGTCCTGACTTTC
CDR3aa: CASSLWLRSSGANVLTF

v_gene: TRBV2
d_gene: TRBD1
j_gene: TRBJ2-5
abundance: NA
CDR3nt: TGTGCCAGCAGTGCCAGAGAGACAGGGGATCAAGAGACCCAGTACTTC
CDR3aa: CASSARETGDQETQYF

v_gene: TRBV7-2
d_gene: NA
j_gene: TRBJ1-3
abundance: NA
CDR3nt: TGTGCCAGCAGCTTAGTGACAGCTGTCTCTGGAAACACCATATATTTT
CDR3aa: CASSLVTAVSGNTIYF

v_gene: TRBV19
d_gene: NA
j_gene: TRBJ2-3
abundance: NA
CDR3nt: TGTGCCAGTAGTTTTCAGCAGTCTAGCACAGATACGCAGTATTTT
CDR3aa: CASSFQQSSTDTQYF

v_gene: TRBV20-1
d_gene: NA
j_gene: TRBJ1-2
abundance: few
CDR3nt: TGCAGTGCTAGACCTAACTATGGCTACACCTTC
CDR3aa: CSARPNYGYTF

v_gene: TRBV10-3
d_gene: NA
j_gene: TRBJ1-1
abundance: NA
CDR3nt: TGTGCCATCAGTGTGAACGGGAACACTGAAGCTTTCTTT
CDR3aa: CAISVNGNTEAFF

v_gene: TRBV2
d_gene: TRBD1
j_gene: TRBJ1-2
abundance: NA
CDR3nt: TGTGCCAGCACCCAGGGGGACAGGGGTCTGGGAGGCTACACCTTC
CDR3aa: CASTQGDRGLGGYTF

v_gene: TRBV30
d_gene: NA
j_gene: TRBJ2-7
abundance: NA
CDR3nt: TGTGCCTGGAGTTGGCCAGGGGTCGGGGAGCAGTACTTC
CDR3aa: CAWSWPGVGEQYF

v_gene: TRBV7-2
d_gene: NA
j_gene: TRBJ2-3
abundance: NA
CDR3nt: TGTGCCAGCAGCTTAGGGGGACGCACAGATACGCAGTATTTT
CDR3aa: CASSLGGRTDTQYF

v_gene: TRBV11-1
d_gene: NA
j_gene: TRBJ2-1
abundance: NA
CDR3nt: TGTGCCAGCAGCTTAGATCCCCGCCGGGTCCCGAAGCAGTTCTTC
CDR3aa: CASSLDPRRVPKQFF

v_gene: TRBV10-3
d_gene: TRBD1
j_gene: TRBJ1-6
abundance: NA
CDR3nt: TGTGCCATCAGCCCAGACAGGGATTCACCCCTCCACTTT
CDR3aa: CAISPDRDSPLHF

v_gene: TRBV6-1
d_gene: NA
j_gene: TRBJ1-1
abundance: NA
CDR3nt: TGTGCCAGCAGTGAGACAGCGGCGAACACTGAAGCTTTCTTT
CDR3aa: CASSETAANTEAFF

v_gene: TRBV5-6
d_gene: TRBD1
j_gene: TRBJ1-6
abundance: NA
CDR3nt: TGTGCCAGCAGCTGGCGCGGGACAGGGCTTTCACCCCTCCACTTT
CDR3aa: CASSWRGTGLSPLHF

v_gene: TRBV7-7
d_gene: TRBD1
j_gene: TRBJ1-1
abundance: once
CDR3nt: TGTGCCAGCAGCATAGACAGGGACACTGAAGCTTTCTTT
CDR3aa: CASSIDRDTEAFF

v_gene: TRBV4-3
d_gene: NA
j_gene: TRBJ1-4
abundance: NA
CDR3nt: TGCGCCAGCAGCCAAGATGTAGGTGAAAAACTGTTTTTT
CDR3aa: CASSQDVGEKLFF

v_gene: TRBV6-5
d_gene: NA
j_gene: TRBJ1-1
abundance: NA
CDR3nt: TGTGCCAGCAGACAAACACCGAACACTGAAGCTTTCTTT
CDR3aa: CASRQTPNTEAFF

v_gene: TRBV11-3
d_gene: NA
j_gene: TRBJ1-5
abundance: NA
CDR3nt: TGTGCCAGCAGCCCTAGCAATCAGCCCCAGCATTTT
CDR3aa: CASSPSNQPQHF